This TCR beta chain emerged from a study of cytomegalovirus exposure and HLA in healthy donors. Across the whole study: In a previous analysis, around 120 million unique TCR beta sequences were found from about 179 million T cells.

All the people who gave samples were healthy bone marrow donors. Vbeta (60) and Jbeta (13) primers were used in the PCR. Only in-frame clones appear in the TCRdb table, and some are missing; sequencing was by immunoSEQ multiplex PCR. This repertoire comprises nearly 200,000 clones; its ten largest clones make up almost 0.75%. Germline values: CDR1 MNHEY, CDR2 SMNVEV (reference sequence). The CDR3 contains 15 residues. Trimming removed 5 bases from V and 4 bases from J; junction bases left unmatched: 9. This chain uses TRBV27 with TRBJ1-2; 8 positions match TRBD1. The sequenced sample was PBMCs. The receptor was isolated from a boy between 10 and 17 years old in good health and CMV-seronegative. The CDR3 sequence is CASSLHQGAGYGYTF. The CDR3 DNA is TGTGCCAGCAGTCTCCATCAGGGGGCAGGCTATGGCTACACCTTC.